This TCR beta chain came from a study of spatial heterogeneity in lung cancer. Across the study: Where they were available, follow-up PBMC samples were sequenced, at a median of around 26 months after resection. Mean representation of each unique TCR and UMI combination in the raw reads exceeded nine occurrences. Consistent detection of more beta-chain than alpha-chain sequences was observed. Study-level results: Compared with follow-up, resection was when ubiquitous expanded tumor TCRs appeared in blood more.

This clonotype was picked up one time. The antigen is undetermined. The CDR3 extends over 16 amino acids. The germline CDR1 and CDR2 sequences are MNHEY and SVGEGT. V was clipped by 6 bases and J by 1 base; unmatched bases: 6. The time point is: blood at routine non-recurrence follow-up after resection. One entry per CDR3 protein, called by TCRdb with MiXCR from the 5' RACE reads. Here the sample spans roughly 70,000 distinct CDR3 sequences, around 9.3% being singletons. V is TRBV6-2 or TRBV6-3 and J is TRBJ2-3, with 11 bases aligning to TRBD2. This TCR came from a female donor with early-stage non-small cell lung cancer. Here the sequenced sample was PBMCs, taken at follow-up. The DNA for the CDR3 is TGTGCCAGCAGCCCCACTAGCGGGGGAGGCACAGATACGCAGTATTTT. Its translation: CASSPTSGGGTDTQYF.